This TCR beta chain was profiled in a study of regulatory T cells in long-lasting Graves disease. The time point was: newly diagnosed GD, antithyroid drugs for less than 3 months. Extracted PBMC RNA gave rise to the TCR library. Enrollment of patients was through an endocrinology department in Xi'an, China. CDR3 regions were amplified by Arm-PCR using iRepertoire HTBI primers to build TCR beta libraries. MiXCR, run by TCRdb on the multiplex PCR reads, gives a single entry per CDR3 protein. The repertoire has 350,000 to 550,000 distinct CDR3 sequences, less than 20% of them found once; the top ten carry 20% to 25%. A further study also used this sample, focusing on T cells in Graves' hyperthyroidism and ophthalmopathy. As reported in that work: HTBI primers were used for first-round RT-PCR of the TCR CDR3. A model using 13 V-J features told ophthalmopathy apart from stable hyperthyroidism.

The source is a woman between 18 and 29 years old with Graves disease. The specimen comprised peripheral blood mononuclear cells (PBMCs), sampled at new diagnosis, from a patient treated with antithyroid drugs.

CDR3 amino acids: CASSPGSPRVGELFF. CDR3 DNA: TGTGCCAGCAGCCCTGGGAGCCCCAGGGTCGGGGAGCTGTTTTTT. The chain links TRBV9 to TRBJ2-2, with D possibly being TRBD1 or TRBD2 (5 bases each). V lost 4 bases, J lost 7 bases, and 17 bases lay in between. This CDR3 is 15 amino acids long. Germline V lookup: CDR1 SGDLS, CDR2 YYNGEE. The full variable domain, completed using reference TRBV9 and TRBJ2-2, is DSGVTQTPKHLITATGQRVTLRCSPRSGDLSVYWYQQSLDQGLQFLIQYYNGEERAKGNILERFSAQQFPDLHSELNLSSLELGDSALYFCASSPGSPRVGELFFGEGSRLTVL.